This T cell receptor (beta chain) is from a study of blood T cell repertoires in COVID-19. The V and J ends lost 4 bases and 4 bases, in that order; junction bases with no gene match: 9. This CDR3 is built from 16 residues. Germline V CDR1 and CDR2: LNHDA, SQIVND (reference sequence). Generated by immunoSEQ multiplex PCR, the TCRdb table keeps only in-frame clones and is missing some. The sample yields 200,000 to 300,000 clones, less than 90% seen once. The TCR sequence derives from a man aged 25-45 years with active or convalescent COVID-19. The sequenced sample consisted of peripheral blood. J is TRBJ1-5 and V is TRBV19; 8 bases are a match to TRBD1. CDR3 in amino acids: CASSTPGGAVNQPQHF. The CDR3 DNA is TGTGCCAGTAGTACCCCAGGGGGCGCGGTAAATCAGCCCCAGCATTTT.